Each of the 21 T cell receptor beta chains below was sequenced from the same sample in a study of beta chain features in type 1 diabetes. No cognate antigen is known for these TCRs. General study points: Within each of all four CD4+ subsets, Type 1 diabetes patients had TCRB CDR3s that were moderately but significantly shorter.

Every isolated RNA sample was fully reverse transcribed, so sequencing captured expressed TCRB transcripts. Generated by immunoSEQ multiplex PCR, the TCRdb table keeps only in-frame clones and is missing some. The sample records over 150,000 clones, 6% to 9% being singletons. Sequencing was done on a sample of central memory CD4+ T cells from blood. The receptors stem from a man younger than 30 with type 1 diabetes.

The rearrangement uses TRBV18 and TRBJ2-7; no clear D. Germline-derived CDR1 and CDR2 are KGHSH and LQKENI. This CDR3 has 14 amino acids. The germline V and J ends were trimmed by 1 base and 4 bases, with 11 bases remaining between them. The CDR3 nucleotides read TGTGCCAGCTCACCACGGTCAGGTTTTTACGAGCAGTACTTC. Its protein product is CASSPRSGFYEQYF.

This clone came up a few times. This chain connects TRBV9 to TRBJ2-3; D remains unclear. Trimming pared 3 bases from V and 6 bases from J, leaving 20 bases between. This CDR3 is built from 16 residues. The germline gives CDR1 SGDLS, CDR2 YYNGEE. This CDR3 reads CASSARPVLAADTQYF. In DNA, the CDR3 is TGTGCCAGCAGCGCCCGGCCAGTCTTAGCTGCGGATACGCAGTATTTT.

This chain uses TRBV18 with TRBJ1-1; 7 bases agree with TRBD1. CDR3 size: 13 residues. V lost 5 bases to trimming and J lost 4 bases; unmatched junction nucleotides: 4. Germline values: CDR1 KGHSH, CDR2 LQKENI. Here the CDR3 DNA reads TGTGCCAGCTCAATGGGACAGCTCACTGAAGCTTTCTTT. It translates to CASSMGQLTEAFF.

This clone was seen a few times. This may be a read error: a much more frequent sequence differs by one nucleotide. The chain recombines TRBV14 with TRBJ1-4; 9 nucleotides agree with TRBD1. Germline CDR1 reads SGHDN; CDR2 reads FVKESK. The CDR3 has 14 residues. The V and J ends lost 3 bases and 6 bases, in that order; junction bases with no gene match: 2. The CDR3 region is CASSHGQGYEKLFF. The CDR3 DNA follows: TGTGCCAGCAGCCATGGACAGGGGTATGAAAAACTGTTTTTT.

This rearrangement joins TRBV29-1 to TRBJ1-1; possibly TRBD1 for D (6 bases). From germline, CDR1 is SQVTM and CDR2 ANQGSEA. V was shortened by 7 bases and J by 2 bases, with 11 bases between the two germline ends. The CDR3 covers 12 residues. The CDR3 region has the DNA TGCAGCGAGAAACAGGGAAACACTGAAGCTTTCTTT. Protein product: CSEKQGNTEAFF.

The chain combines TRBV27 with TRBJ1-5; D call uncertain. There are 12 residues in the CDR3. The germline CDR1 and CDR2 sequences are MNHEY and SMNVEV (reference sequence). The V and J ends lost 2 bases and 6 bases respectively, with 5 bases between them. In DNA, the CDR3 is TGTGCCAGCAGTTTACTCGGTCAGCCCCAGCATTTT. Translating gives CASSLLGQPQHF.

The chain employs TRBV30 and TRBJ2-2; D perhaps matches TRBD1 (6 bases). The CDR3 contains 13 residues. Deletions cut 4 bases from V and 7 bases from J, with 13 bases between. Germline CDR1 GTSNPN, CDR2 SVGIG (reference sequence). The CDR3 is CAWTYRVHGELFF. CDR3 in DNA: TGTGCCTGGACTTACAGGGTACACGGGGAGCTGTTTTTT.

A few counts support this clone. The V and J genes are TRBV30 and TRBJ2-1; 10 bases agree with TRBD2. V shed 4 bases and J 4 bases; nucleotides not matched to a gene: 7. Germline CDR1 is GTSNPN and CDR2 is SVGIG (reference sequence). The CDR3 spans 15 residues. This chain's CDR3 is CAWTFFSGGYNEQFF. For the CDR3, the DNA is TGTGCCTGGACCTTCTTTAGCGGGGGGTACAATGAGCAGTTCTTC. Together with reference TRBV30 and TRBJ2-1, the CDR3 gives the full variable domain: SQTIHQWPATLVQPVGSPLSLECTVEGTSNPNLYWYRQAAGRGLQLLFYSVGIGQISSEVPQNLSASRPQDRQFILSSKKLLLSDSGFYLCAWTFFSGGYNEQFFGPGTRLTVL.

In this sample, this clone turned up a few times. V usage is TRBV7-9 and J usage is TRBJ2-5; 10 bases match TRBD2. J lost 4 bases, V lost 1 base, and 9 bases had no gene match. The CDR3 is 17 amino acids. CDR1 and CDR2 from the germline V gene are SEHNR and FQNEAQ (reference sequence). The CDR3 spells CASSLVGSGGARETQYF. The CDR3 DNA sequence: TGTGCCAGCAGCTTAGTTGGAAGCGGGGGGGCCCGAGAGACCCAGTACTTC.

There are a few counts of this clone. CDR3 nucleotide sequence: TGTGCCTGGAGCAGGGGCAGGGTAACCTCCTACAATGAGCAGTTCTTC. It yields the protein CAWSRGRVTSYNEQFF. The rearrangement links TRBV30 to TRBJ2-1; D may be TRBD1 (6 bases). Looked up from germline, CDR1 is GTSNPN and CDR2 is SVGIG (reference sequence). Trimming shortened V by 3 bases and J by 0 bases, and 15 bases separated the two germline ends. The CDR3 runs 16 residues.

Only a few counts were recorded for this clone. CDR3 sequence reads: CASSLTGAYTDTQYF. CDR3 bases: TGTGCCAGTAGCCTGACAGGGGCGTACACAGATACGCAGTATTTT. This rearrangement joins TRBV19 to TRBJ2-3, with TRBD1 matching over 8 bases. Germline lookup yields CDR1 LNHDA and CDR2 SQIVND (reference sequence). V trimming: 6 bases; J trimming: 2 bases; junction bases outside the gene matches: 7. There are 15 residues in the CDR3.

This clone showed up just a few times. The chain uses TRBV9 and TRBJ2-1; 15 bases align to TRBD2. This CDR3 has 15 residues. Unmatched junction bases numbered 2, after V lost 4 bases and J lost 6 bases. In germline, CDR1 is SGDLS, CDR2 YYNGEE. The CDR3 DNA reads TGTGCCAGCAGCCCGGGACTAGCGGGAGGCAATGAGCAGTTCTTC. Translation gives CASSPGLAGGNEQFF.

A few counts support this clone. Here the CDR3 reads CASSFSGTTPGYEQYF. The CDR3 DNA reads as TGTGCCAGCAGCTTCAGCGGGACAACTCCCGGGTACGAGCAGTACTTC. V and J are TRBV7-2 and TRBJ2-7, with D maybe TRBD2 (7 bases). The ends were cut back, 3 bases at V and 4 bases at J, with 19 bases in the middle. CDR1 SGHTA and CDR2 FQGNSA come from the germline V gene. This CDR3 spans 16 amino acids.

A few counts support this clone. The CDR3 spells CAWSVQGVRHTEAFF. CDR3 in DNA: TGTGCCTGGAGTGTACAGGGCGTTCGGCACACTGAAGCTTTCTTT. The chain is built from TRBV30 and TRBJ1-1, with a tentative D call TRBD1 (6 bases). Germline V CDR1 and CDR2: GTSNPN, SVGIG (reference sequence). The CDR3 covers 15 residues. V lost 0 bases to trimming and J lost 3 bases, with 14 bases between them.

The rearrangement joins TRBV7-2 to TRBJ2-6, with D hard to call. This CDR3 has 16 residues. Trimming stripped 5 bases from V and 2 bases from J, with 13 bases between. The germline V gene has CDR1 SGHTA and CDR2 FQGNSA. The CDR3 DNA reads TGTGCCAGCAGCCGCGGTACTAATACTGGGGCCAACGTCCTGACTTTC. This translates into CASSRGTNTGANVLTF.

The chain uses TRBV6-5 and TRBJ2-1; TRBD2 matches 10 bases. The V segment lost 8 bases and the J segment 6 bases; nucleotides outside the gene matches: 7. Germline V gene data show CDR1 as MNHEY and CDR2 as SVGAGI. CDR3 size: 14 residues. For the CDR3, the DNA is TGTGCCAGCTTTAGCGGGAGGTTCCGCAATGAGCAGTTCTTC. Translated: CASFSGRFRNEQFF.

This clone has just a few counts. This chain links TRBV30 with TRBJ2-1, with unresolved D. CDR1 is GTSNPN and CDR2 is SVGIG in the germline V gene (reference sequence). CDR3 length: 15 amino acids. Trimming cost V 3 bases and J 0 bases, with 12 bases left between them. The CDR3 DNA reads as TGTGCCTGGAGAGAACCAGCTAGCTCCTACAATGAGCAGTTCTTC. Translating gives CAWREPASSYNEQFF.

V and J are TRBV7-8 and TRBJ1-1; D is unclear. Germline-derived CDR1 and CDR2 are SGHVS and FQNEAQ. V gave up 2 bases and J gave up 1 base, with 8 bases separating them. This CDR3 contains 14 residues. DNA of the CDR3: TGTGCCAGCAGCTTAAGCGTTGGGAACACTGAAGCTTTCTTT. Residues: CASSLSVGNTEAFF.

As to this clone: The junction departs from germline at one end; a sequencing error may be responsible. The gene calls are TRBV15 and TRBJ2-3; TRBD1 aligns across 8 bases. The CDR3 consists of 17 residues. Germline V gives CDR1 LNHNV, CDR2 YYDKDF (reference sequence). The CDR3 sequence: CATRSSGGGRNTDTQYF. In DNA, the CDR3 is TGTGCCACCCGCAGCTCAGGGGGCGGCCGGAACACAGATACGCAGTATTTT.

J is TRBJ2-1 and V is TRBV28, with 7 bases lining up with TRBD2. CDR3 size: 14 residues. CDR1 and CDR2 from the germline V gene are MDHEN and SYDVKM. The V and J ends lost 3 bases and 3 bases, in that order; junction bases with no gene match: 2. The CDR3 sequence: CASSFAGDYNEQFF. For the CDR3, the DNA is TGTGCCAGCAGTTTTGCGGGAGACTACAATGAGCAGTTCTTC.

This clone has more than one count but fewer than ten. V usage is TRBV9 and J usage is TRBJ2-1; 8 nucleotides agree with TRBD2. CDR1 is SGDLS and CDR2 is YYNGEE in the germline V gene. The CDR3 totals 16 residues. V was pared by 3 bases and J by 6 bases, with 11 bases of the junction left unmatched. CDR3 sequence (DNA): TGTGCCAGCAGCGCGTTGCTTAGCGGGGCGGGCAATGAGCAGTTCTTC. Protein product: CASSALLSGAGNEQFF.